The rows below give T cell receptor beta chains drawn from one sample of a study of cytomegalovirus exposure and HLA in healthy donors. Repertoires were generated with immunoSEQ multiplex PCR, while TCRdb's copy carries only in-frame clones and drops some. The table lists about 190,000 clones, 70% to 80% of them singletons. Sequencing input: PBMCs. Source of these receptors: a woman aged 25 to 39 in good health and CMV-seropositive. Both conserved end residues are part of each CDR3. A D gene is named only where the DNA matches it firmly. Clone size appears in some rows only: once, few, many, or a class for an expanded clone.

clone size	CDR3 length	D gene	V gene	J gene	CDR3 DNA	CDR3 protein
few	15	NA	TRBV19	TRBJ1-5	TGTGCCAGTAGCCTGACAGGATATAGCAATCAGCCCCAGCATTTT	CASSLTGYSNQPQHF
few	15	NA	TRBV6-5	TRBJ1-1	TGTGCCAGCAGACTGACCGACATTTCGGGGGCTGAAGCTTTCTTT	CASRLTDISGAEAFF
NA	13	NA	TRBV5-1	TRBJ2-5	TGCGCCAGCAGCCCGGGGAATCAAGAGACCCAGTACTTC	CASSPGNQETQYF
NA	17	TRBD1	TRBV28	TRBJ1-2	TGTGCCAGCAGTTTATTAACAGGGGGCGTATTTGACTATGGCTACACCTTC	CASSLLTGGVFDYGYTF
NA	14	TRBD1	TRBV18	TRBJ2-2	TGTGCCAGCTCACCGACAGGGTACACCGGGGAGCTGTTTTTT	CASSPTGYTGELFF
NA	13	NA	TRBV19	TRBJ1-1	TGTGCCAGTAGTATAGGGACACTTTTTGAAGCTTTCTTT	CASSIGTLFEAFF
once	15	NA	TRBV6-6	TRBJ1-3	TGTGCCAGCAGTTCCCGGGGGGTCTCTGGAAACACCATATATTTT	CASSSRGVSGNTIYF
NA	17	TRBD1	TRBV19	TRBJ1-4	TGTGCCAGTAGTATGGGACAGCTCGTTGCAACTAATGAAAAACTGTTTTTT	CASSMGQLVATNEKLFF
NA	16	TRBD1	TRBV4-3	TRBJ1-2	TGCGCCAGCAGCCAAGCTGCGACTGGACAGGGCAATGGCTACACCTTC	CASSQAATGQGNGYTF
NA	15	TRBD1	TRBV28	TRBJ2-7	TGTGCCAGCAGTCCCGGGGACAGGAGCTCCTACGAGCAGTACTTC	CASSPGDRSSYEQYF
NA	13	TRBD1	TRBV10-1	TRBJ2-7	TGCGCCAGCTTCCGGGACAGGGGTTCCGAGCAGTACTTC	CASFRDRGSEQYF
NA	13	NA	TRBV7-7	TRBJ2-5	TGTGCCAGCAGCTTAGCTGGCTCGGAGACCCAGTACTTC	CASSLAGSETQYF
NA	15	TRBD1	TRBV30	TRBJ2-7	TGTGCCTGGAGCAGACCGGGACAGGGTACCTACGAGCAGTACTTC	CAWSRPGQGTYEQYF
NA	15	TRBD2	TRBV5-4	TRBJ2-7	TGTGCCAGCAGTCTACGCCCTAGCGGAAACTACGAGCAGTACTTC	CASSLRPSGNYEQYF
NA	14	TRBD2	TRBV2	TRBJ2-5	TGTGCCAGCGGAACTAGCGGGGCGCAAGAGACCCAGTACTTC	CASGTSGAQETQYF
few	15	TRBD1	TRBV6-5	TRBJ1-2	TGTGCCAGCAGTTCTACGTCCGGGACAGGCTATGGCTACACCTTC	CASSSTSGTGYGYTF
NA	17	TRBD1	TRBV4-2	TRBJ1-2	TGTGCCAGCAGCCACCTCGGGACAGGGGAAGCAGACTATGGCTACACCTTC	CASSHLGTGEADYGYTF
NA	15	TRBD1	TRBV18	TRBJ2-7	TGTGCCAGCTCACCACTTGGGGACAGGGGCTACGAGCAGTACTTC	CASSPLGDRGYEQYF
NA	14	NA	TRBV21-1	TRBJ2-1	TGTGCCAGCAGGGACAGGACTAGCATGCATGAGCAGTTCTTC	CASRDRTSMHEQFF
few	12	NA	TRBV28	TRBJ2-7	TGTGCCAGCAGGAGGAACTCCTACGAGCAGTACTTC	CASRRNSYEQYF
NA	16	TRBD2	TRBV4-2	TRBJ2-5	TGTGCCAGCAGCCAAGACGTATCGCGGGGGAGGGAGACCCAGTACTTC	CASSQDVSRGRETQYF
once	14	TRBD2	TRBV19	TRBJ2-5	TGTGCCAGTTCGGGACTAGCGGGAGAAGAGACCCAGTACTTC	CASSGLAGEETQYF
few	13	TRBD1	TRBV10-3	TRBJ1-4	TGTGCCAGCAACAGGGGGCCTAATGAAAAACTGTTTTTT	CASNRGPNEKLFF
few	16	TRBD1	TRBV7-9	TRBJ1-1	TGTGCCAGCAGCTTCCCCGGATTGGACAGGGTCCCTGAAGCTTTCTTT	CASSFPGLDRVPEAFF
NA	14	TRBD1	TRBV18	TRBJ2-7	TGTGCCAGCTCACCGGACAGGACTGCCTACGAGCAGTACTTC	CASSPDRTAYEQYF
NA	14	NA	TRBV19	TRBJ2-4	TGTGCCAGTAGTAGACGGCCGGCGGTGAACATTCAGTACTTC	CASSRRPAVNIQYF
NA	13	NA	TRBV7-9	TRBJ1-1	TGTGCCAGCAGCCAGGCTTCAAACACTGAAGCTTTCTTT	CASSQASNTEAFF
NA	18	TRBD2	TRBV7-9	TRBJ2-7	TGTGCCAGCAGCTTAGTTAGGCTAGCGGGAGGTTTACGTAGCGAGCAGTACTTC	CASSLVRLAGGLRSEQYF
NA	15	NA	TRBV9	TRBJ1-1	TGTGCCAGCAGCGTAGGAGGCTATCTGAACACTGAAGCTTTCTTT	CASSVGGYLNTEAFF
NA	14	NA	TRBV5-1	TRBJ2-3	TGCGCCAGCAGCTTCCAAGCGGGTGGAGATACGCAGTATTTT	CASSFQAGGDTQYF
NA	13	NA	TRBV28	TRBJ2-1	TGTGCCAGCAGTTCGACTGCCTACAATGAGCAGTTCTTC	CASSSTAYNEQFF
NA	13	NA	TRBV4-2	TRBJ1-2	TGTGCCAGCAGCCAAGACGGGAGCTATGGCTACACCTTC	CASSQDGSYGYTF
NA	15	TRBD2	TRBV4-3	TRBJ2-2	TGCGCCAGCAGCTGGACTAGCGGGAGGTCTGGGGAGCTGTTTTTT	CASSWTSGRSGELFF
few	15	NA	TRBV5-4	TRBJ2-6	TGTGCCAGCAGCTTGAGGGGGATAAGGGCCAACGTCCTGACTTTC	CASSLRGIRANVLTF
NA	16	TRBD2	TRBV4-1	TRBJ2-5	TGCGCCAGCAGCCCGGGACTAGCGGGGGGAGAGGAGACCCAGTACTTC	CASSPGLAGGEETQYF
few	15	NA	TRBV28	TRBJ1-5	TGTGCCAGCAGTTTCCGGGGGGAGAGTGGTCAGCCCCAGCATTTT	CASSFRGESGQPQHF
NA	15	NA	TRBV13	TRBJ2-1	TGTGCCAGCAGCCTTACTAGGGAGAACTACAATGAGCAGTTCTTC	CASSLTRENYNEQFF
NA	13	NA	TRBV7-9	TRBJ2-2	TGTGCCAGGGGGACTCTTGGGACCGGGGAGCTGTTTTTT	CARGTLGTGELFF
few	14	TRBD1	TRBV5-1	TRBJ1-1	TGCGCCAGCAGCTGGGACAGCATGAACACTGAAGCTTTCTTT	CASSWDSMNTEAFF
NA	15	NA	TRBV6-5	TRBJ2-3	TGTGCCAGCGCCCGCTTCGGGGGTAGCACAGATACGCAGTATTTT	CASARFGGSTDTQYF
once	14	NA	TRBV4-2	TRBJ2-2	TGTGCCAGCAGCGATTACAGGGAGACCGGGGAGCTGTTTTTT	CASSDYRETGELFF
NA	14	TRBD2	TRBV10-3	TRBJ2-1	TGTGCCATCACGCAGGGACTAGCCTACAATGAGCAGTTCTTC	CAITQGLAYNEQFF
NA	15	TRBD2	TRBV13	TRBJ2-1	TGTGCCAGCAGCTCCCCCAGCGGGGGGCGTAATGAGCAGTTCTTC	CASSSPSGGRNEQFF
few	14	TRBD1	TRBV19	TRBJ1-2	TGTGCCAGTAGTGTAACGCAGGGGGCGGCTGGCTACACCTTC	CASSVTQGAAGYTF
NA	14	TRBD1	TRBV7-2	TRBJ2-3	TGTGCCAGCAGTCAAGGGGGCCGCACAGATACGCAGTATTTT	CASSQGGRTDTQYF